This paragraph reports one TCR beta chain. Which antigen it targets is not known. The input lacks base qualities; no much larger clone sits a single base away. Library preparation used the immunoSEQ multiplex PCR assay. For the multiplex PCR, a mixture combining 60 forward primers for TCR Vbeta segments and 13 reverse primers for TCR Jbeta segments was used. Amplification of the CDR3 region of rearranged TCR beta genes was performed with a multiplex PCR assay on genomic DNA. The amplified TCR beta libraries were sequenced on the Illumina HiSeq System as 87-base-pair reads. The published analysis was carried out like this. A later analysis counted approximately 84 million unique TCR beta chains across the 550 to 750 repertoires, and 10 million to 11 million of these chains were shared by at least two donors. A nearest-neighbor algorithm error-corrected the raw reads and collapsed the reads into unique sequences, merging closely related sequences to remove PCR and sequencing errors. V, D and J gene segments were assigned by aligning CDR3 sequences to IMGT reference sequences. For a sequence to be retained, a match of at least six nucleotides to both a V gene segment and a J gene segment was required. Rearrangements were classified as productive when the CDR3 lacked stop codons and remained in frame with V and J, and all other rearrangements were classified as non-productive. CDR3 was defined according to IMGT convention as the region running from the second conserved V-encoded cysteine to the conserved J-encoded phenylalanine. Sequences without an unambiguous match to a single V gene segment were excluded from the earlier analysis of over 500 of the donors. In an earlier analysis of 587 of the donors, a V segment was called functional when productive rearrangements were above 56.7%, and segregating when the standard deviation between donors exceeded 5%. A statistical classification framework was built to diagnose cytomegalovirus status from the catalog of TCR beta chain sequences. In a later analysis, V and J genes were assigned by comparing TCR nucleotide sequences against IMGT/GENE-DB human TR gene sequences. The TCRdist pipeline was used in a later analysis to assign CDR3 sequences and most-parsimonious VDJ recombination scenarios. A later analysis defined each TCR beta chain by its CDR3 amino acid sequence plus V-gene family, and excluded reads lacking a unique V-gene family. A later analysis removed over 500 highly shared, low-generation-probability nucleotide sequences to deal with suspected cross-contamination and a sequencing artifact. A later analysis calculated a clonal expansion index for each public chain from normalized within-repertoire ranks of inferred template counts. Generation probabilities in a later analysis came from a VDJ recombination model fitted to out-of-frame rearrangements, and those results were checked against IGoR. In a later analysis, hypergeometric tests were used to score TCR-TCR, TCR-HLA and TCR-CMV co-occurrence, with a repertoire-size bias correction applied to TCR pairs. To estimate false discovery rates, a later analysis permuted the HLA or CMV assignments 20 times. A later analysis grouped co-occurring TCRs with DBSCAN, adding TCRdist sequence similarity when clustering within HLA-allele-positive subsets. Repertoires with fewer than 30,000 or more than 120,000 public chains, plus five repertoires with anomalous nucleotide sharing, were excluded from co-occurrence clustering. The clones in this table, taken by TCRdb from immuneACCESS, are in-frame only. Not every clone is retained; where verified, under half of the shortfall comes from an unresolved V gene, and the cause of the rest is unknown. The V and J calls and clone size come from that table; D and trimming were worked out from the DNA. The sample table shows 85,000 to 120,000 clones, and around 79% are seen once. The ten largest account for approximately 3.6% of the sample.

These data are taken from a study of cytomegalovirus exposure and HLA in healthy donors (dated by TCRdb to about 2017). Background for the entire study: According to an earlier analysis of a few hundred of the donors, about 170 million T cells yielded some 110 million unique TCR beta sequences and approximately 300 Gb of sequence data. An early release covering over 500 HLA-typed donors comprised about 290 gigabases of sequencing data and approximately 80 million unique TCR sequences. HLA typing included class I and class II loci at four-digit resolution. A later genetic analysis used genome-wide SNP genotypes for about 65% of the 666 donors, treating that subset as a discovery cohort. Typing coverage differed by locus: A, B, C, DRB1 and DQB1 were typed in about 620-640 donors, DQA1 in roughly 500, DPA1 in 600 to 610, and DPB1 in approximately 450. To decide whether each TCR beta V gene segment behaved as functional or pseudogenic, an earlier analysis of several hundred of the donors relied on high-throughput TCR beta sequencing. In a later analysis, previously published TCR beta repertoires from 666 donors were re-analyzed and high-resolution HLA genotyping was added so that TCR occurrence patterns could be studied. All discovery cohort repertoires had been generated on a single sequencing platform. Donor age, sex, ethnicity and CMV serostatus were collected together with the repertoire data. A separate validation cohort of over a hundred different subjects was used in addition to the 666-subject first cohort. The later analysis used no new phenotypic data to find candidate immune exposures, relying instead on TCR beta sequences and their occurrence across donors. Among over 350 genotyped donors of the cohort, an average of about 240,000 unique TCR beta nucleotide sequences were sequenced per donor, roughly a sixth of them non-productive. High-throughput TCR immunosequencing, statistical association of individual TCRs with disease status, and machine learning were combined to predict cytomegalovirus infection status. The study was designed to test whether signatures of past pathogen exposure could be identified by cataloging public T cell receptors. The study used immunosequencing to profile the T cell repertoires of hundreds of subjects and linked those repertoires to cytomegalovirus serostatus. Four to six DR-DQ haplotypes were handled as single units for association and clustering because linkage in the cohort was strong. Of the 398 genotyped donors, about 80% fell in the genetic ancestry cluster associated with self-reported Caucasian donors. Here is what the overall study found, with its caveats: Immune exposure information for the cohort was limited to CMV serostatus. In this cohort, only TCR beta chains were sequenced, and detectable features were limited by the absence of alpha or paired-chain data. According to a later analysis, parvovirus B19, influenza, CMV and Epstein-Barr virus appeared linked to several top co-occurrence clusters. The earlier analysis of fewer than 750 of the donors excluded roughly 17 rarely observed V segments, including chromosome 9 orphons, because counts were too low. Across donors, most TCR sequences were observed very rarely, whereas some public TCRs were present in many individuals. Some IMGT-functional V segments, including TRBV6-2 and TRBV6-3, could not be distinguished by the 87-base-pair reads and were therefore excluded. Compared with the roughly 700-donor mean, donors in an Asian-associated ancestry cluster had fewer N-insertions in productive TCRs, according to a later genetic analysis. According to a later analysis, most CMV-associated TCR beta chains appeared to be HLA-restricted, and the HLA associations seemed to be driven largely by CMV exposure. At a false discovery rate of 0.05, a later analysis linked roughly 17,000 TCR beta sequences to specific HLA alleles. In a later analysis, HLA-associated TCR beta chains were found to be more clonally expanded and to have lower generation probabilities than equally common non-associated chains. In an earlier analysis of some 540 of the donors, most TCR beta V segments appeared in productive rearrangements about 90% or about 30% of the time, broadly matching IMGT annotations. A later genetic analysis associated a missense DCLRE1C variant with V-gene and J-gene trimming of TCR beta chains, and an independent cohort replicated the association. A further reported finding was that TCR beta sequences accurately predicted the HLA-A and HLA-B alleles for most subjects in the first cohort. In a later analysis, the rate of TCR association differed among HLA loci, with DRB1 alleles having the most associated TCRs and HLA-C alleles having the fewest. The presence/absence analyses assumed that sequencing depth was roughly uniform across donors, and that assumption may not be true. Correlated functional status among segregating V segments might be attributable to linkage disequilibrium, but an unknown experimental factor could not be ruled out. The classifier was reported to diagnose cytomegalovirus status with high specificity and sensitivity in both the original and validation cohorts. In the study, 150 to 200 TCR beta chains were listed as associated with cytomegalovirus. When HLA alleles, especially DR and DQ, strongly co-occurred, attributing TCR associations to individual alleles was difficult. Because HLA typing was missing for some donors at each locus, association tests included only the typed subset. The authors suggested that the approach could potentially be extended to other disease states and immunological phenotypes. A few of the identified cytomegalovirus-associated TCR beta chains were confirmed in vitro to be specific for cytomegalovirus antigens. A cluster of highly shared sequence variants was judged likely to represent a technical artifact of the sequencing pipeline.

V lost 4 bases and J lost 9 bases, and the count of bases not matched to a germline gene is 4. The CDR3 contains 12 residues, cysteine and phenylalanine counted. The sequence is cut down to CDR3 DNA, 36 bases in frame from base 1. Based on the germline V gene (reference sequence), the CDR1 and CDR2 sequences are SGHNT and YYREEE. The cohort was made up of approximately 670 healthy bone marrow donors. At the time of sampling, all cohort members were nominally healthy, though unrecorded immune exposures were likely present. The donor was CMV seronegative and was included in the group of several hundred seronegative cohort members. Each donor provided a peripheral blood sample, and peripheral blood mononuclear cells were used for TCR beta sequencing. The Qiagen DNeasy Blood Extraction Kit was used to extract genomic DNA from the blood cell samples.

This receptor was obtained from a man in his sixties in good health and CMV-seronegative. The chain is made from TRBV5-4 and TRBJ2-1, with TRBD2 identical over 7 junction bases. Sequenced input: PBMCs. This receptor has the CDR3 CASSTSGGEQFF. The nucleotides are TGTGCCAGCAGCACATCGGGGGGTGAGCAGTTCTTC.